These 17 T cell receptor beta chains were sequenced from one sample in a study of blood T cell repertoires in COVID-19. Profiled with immunoSEQ multiplex PCR; TCRdb holds only in-frame clones, not every one. The sample records tens of thousands of clones, more than 75% being singletons. Sequencing input: peripheral blood. All receptors derive from a man aged 45-65 years with active COVID-19.

The genes are TRBV5-5 and TRBJ1-5, with D perhaps TRBD1 (6 bases). Deletions cut 4 bases from V and 5 bases from J, with 25 bases between. Germline lookup yields CDR1 SGHKS and CDR2 YYEKEE (reference sequence). The CDR3 is 18 amino acids. This CDR3 is CASSQRPPGDINYQPQHF. CDR3 nucleotides: TGTGCCAGCAGCCAGAGGCCACCCGGGGACATAAATTATCAGCCCCAGCATTTT. Supplemented by reference TRBV5-5 and TRBJ1-5, the full variable domain reads DAGVTQSPTHLIKTRGQQVTLRCSPISGHKSVSWYQQVLGQGPQFIFQYYEKEERGRGNFPDRFSARQFPNYSSELNVNALLLGDSALYLCASSQRPPGDINYQPQHFGDGTRLSIL.

The V call is TRBV7-2, the J call TRBJ2-1; 8 bases map to TRBD2. This CDR3 spans 16 amino acids. V gave up 0 bases and J gave up 6 bases; unmatched junction bases: 7. CDR1 SGHTA and CDR2 FQGNSA come from the germline V gene. CDR3 bases: TGTGCCAGCAGCTTAGCGGGACTAGTCACCCGCAATGAGCAGTTCTTC. Its protein is CASSLAGLVTRNEQFF.

This CDR3 is CAIRHRDRGHEQYF. Here the CDR3 DNA reads TGTGCCATCAGACACCGGGACAGGGGCCACGAGCAGTACTTC. The chain combines TRBV10-3 with TRBJ2-7; 10 bases agree with TRBD1. This CDR3 region has 14 residues. The V segment lost 6 bases and the J segment 5 bases; nucleotides outside the gene matches: 7. Per the germline V gene, CDR1 is ENHRY and CDR2 is SYGVKD.

The chain joins TRBV28 to TRBJ1-1; the match to TRBD1 covers 7 bases. This CDR3 is 14 amino acids long. Germline CDR1 MDHEN, CDR2 SYDVKM. V lost 5 bases and J lost 8; bases outside the gene matches: 11. CDR3: CASSPELTGREAFF. CDR3 nucleotides: TGTGCCAGCAGTCCGGAACTGACAGGGCGAGAAGCTTTCTTT.

This rearrangement joins TRBV19 to TRBJ1-3; D might be TRBD1 (5 bases). This CDR3 spans 17 amino acids. Trimming pared 5 bases from V and 0 bases from J, leaving 17 bases between. Germline assignment: CDR1 LNHDA and CDR2 SQIVND (reference sequence). This CDR3 reads CASSAQRTRASGNTIYF. For the CDR3, the DNA is TGTGCCAGTAGTGCACAACGGACACGCGCCTCTGGAAACACCATATATTTT. The full variable domain, with the rest looked up from reference TRBV19 and TRBJ1-3, is DGGITQSPKYLFRKEGQNVTLSCEQNLNHDAMYWYRQDPGQGLRLIYYSQIVNDFQKGDIAEGYSVSREKKESFPLTVTSAQKNPTAFYLCASSAQRTRASGNTIYFGEGSWLTVV.

This chain connects TRBV4-2 to TRBJ2-1; 10 positions match TRBD2. There are 13 residues in the CDR3. The V and J ends lost 4 bases and 7 bases, in that order; junction bases with no gene match: 1. Germline loops: CDR1 LGHNA, CDR2 YNFKEQ. CDR3 DNA: TGTGCCAGCAGCCTGGGACTAGCGAATGAGCAGTTCTTC. Its translation is CASSLGLANEQFF.

V gene TRBV2 combines with J gene TRBJ1-2, with 10 bases lining up with TRBD1. Germline V gene lookup returns CDR1 SNHLY and CDR2 FYNNEI. This CDR3 comprises 14 residues. V was pared by 4 bases and J by 8 bases, with 7 bases of the junction left unmatched. CDR3 coding DNA: TGTGCCAGCAGTGTACGGACAGGGGGGCAGGGCTACACCTTC. Translated: CASSVRTGGQGYTF.

The V call is TRBV11-1, the J call TRBJ2-1; 10 positions agree with TRBD2. This CDR3 spans 16 amino acids. Trimming removed 5 bases from V and 3 bases from J; junction bases left unmatched: 7. CDR1 and CDR2 (germline): SGHAT, FQDESV (reference sequence). The CDR3 DNA follows: TGTGCCAGCAGCCAAACCGGGACTAGCGTCTACAATGAGCAGTTCTTC. Translated: CASSQTGTSVYNEQFF.

The chain is built from TRBV28 and TRBJ1-5, with 7 bases fitting TRBD1. CDR1 is MDHEN and CDR2 is SYDVKM in the germline V gene. The V segment lost 6 bases and the J segment 5 bases; nucleotides outside the gene matches: 4. The CDR3 runs 13 residues. The DNA for the CDR3 is TGTGCCAGCAGCGGGGACAGTTATCAGCCCCAGCATTTT. The encoded protein is CASSGDSYQPQHF.

V and J are TRBV5-1 and TRBJ1-4; D is undetermined. V shed 0 bases and J shed 11 bases, with 8 bases lying between them. The CDR3 spans 12 residues. Germline V gene lookup returns CDR1 SGHRS and CDR2 YFSETQ. The CDR3 DNA reads as TGCGCCAGCAGCTTGGTAGGAGGGAAACTGTTTTTT. Residues: CASSLVGGKLFF.

In this sample, this clone turned up a few times. The V call is TRBV13, the J call TRBJ1-5; D remains ambiguous. The CDR3 is 15 residues long. The V end was cut by 0 bases, the J end by 0 bases, with 6 bases between. Germline V gene data show CDR1 as PRHDT and CDR2 as FYEKMQ (reference sequence). CDR3 coding DNA: TGTGCCAGCAGCTTAGGTACAGCTAGCAATCAGCCCCAGCATTTT. Its protein is CASSLGTASNQPQHF.

The chain couples TRBV19 to TRBJ2-1, with a tentative D call TRBD2 (5 bases). Germline V lookup: CDR1 LNHDA, CDR2 SQIVND (reference sequence). The V gene lost 7 bases and the J gene lost 0 bases, with 10 bases spanning the gap. The CDR3 consists of 14 residues. In DNA, the CDR3 is TGTGCCAGTATGTTCGGAGGCTCCTACAATGAGCAGTTCTTC. Protein product: CASMFGGSYNEQFF.

The V call is TRBV29-1, the J call TRBJ2-3, with 10 nucleotides matching TRBD1. The CDR3 consists of 15 residues. V was clipped by 6 bases and J by 4 bases; unmatched bases: 10. CDR1 and CDR2 (germline): SQVTM, ANQGSEA. This CDR3 reads CSVDRRDRGPDTQYF. The CDR3 nucleotides read TGCAGCGTCGACCGCCGGGACAGGGGACCAGATACGCAGTATTTT.

This chain uses TRBV19 with TRBJ1-5; D is ambiguous. Germline CDR1 LNHDA, CDR2 SQIVND (reference sequence). Trimming pared 6 bases from V and 4 bases from J, leaving 19 bases between. CDR3 size: 16 residues. Here the CDR3 DNA reads TGTGCCAGTAGACACCCCGTAGAGCCGGAGAATCAGCCCCAGCATTTT. Its translation: CASRHPVEPENQPQHF.

The V and J genes are TRBV28 and TRBJ1-2, with a possible D match to TRBD1 (5 bases). CDR1 is MDHEN, CDR2 SYDVKM, per germline. CDR3 size: 16 residues. V lost 3 bases, J lost 3 bases, and 17 bases lay in between. The DNA for the CDR3 is TGTGCCAGCAGTTTTATGTTTAGTGACAGCTACTATGGCTACACCTTC. Protein: CASSFMFSDSYYGYTF.

V and J are TRBV27 and TRBJ2-3; TRBD2 might be the D (6 bases). Trimming stripped 6 bases from V and 7 bases from J, with 20 bases between. CDR1 and CDR2 from the germline V gene are MNHEY and SMNVEV (reference sequence). The CDR3 is 15 amino acids. The CDR3 spells CASRILAVQGYTQYF. The CDR3 nucleotides read TGTGCCAGCAGGATCTTAGCGGTTCAGGGATATACGCAGTATTTT.

The table lists this clone with a few counts. The chain carries TRBV18 and TRBJ1-1; D may be TRBD1 (5 bases). Germline CDR1 is KGHSH and CDR2 is LQKENI. Between the trimmed V and J ends, which lost 5 bases and 1 base, there was a span of 11 bases. The CDR3 consists of 14 residues. The CDR3 coding sequence is TGTGCCAGCTCAAACCCGACAGCGAACACTGAAGCTTTCTTT. It yields the protein CASSNPTANTEAFF.